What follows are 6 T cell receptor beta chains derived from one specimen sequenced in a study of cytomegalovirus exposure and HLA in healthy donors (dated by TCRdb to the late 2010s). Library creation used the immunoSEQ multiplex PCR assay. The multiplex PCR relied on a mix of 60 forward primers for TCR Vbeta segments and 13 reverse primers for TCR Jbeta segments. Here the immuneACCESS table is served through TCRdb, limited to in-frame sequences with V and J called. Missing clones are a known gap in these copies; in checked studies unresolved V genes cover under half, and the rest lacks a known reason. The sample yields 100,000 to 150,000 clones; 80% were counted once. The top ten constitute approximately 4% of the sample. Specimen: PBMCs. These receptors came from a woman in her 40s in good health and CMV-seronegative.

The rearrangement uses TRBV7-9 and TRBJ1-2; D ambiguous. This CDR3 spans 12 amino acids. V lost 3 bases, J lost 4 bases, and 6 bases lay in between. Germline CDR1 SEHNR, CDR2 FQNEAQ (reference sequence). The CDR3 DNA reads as TGTGCCAGCAGCTTCAGTGCCTATGGCTACACCTTC. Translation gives CASSFSAYGYTF.

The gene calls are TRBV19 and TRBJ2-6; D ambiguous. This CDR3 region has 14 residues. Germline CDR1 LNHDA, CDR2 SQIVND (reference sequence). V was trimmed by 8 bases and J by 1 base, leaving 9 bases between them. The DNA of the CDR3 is TGTGCCAGTCAAGGAGTATCTGGGGCCAACGTCCTGACTTTC. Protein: CASQGVSGANVLTF.

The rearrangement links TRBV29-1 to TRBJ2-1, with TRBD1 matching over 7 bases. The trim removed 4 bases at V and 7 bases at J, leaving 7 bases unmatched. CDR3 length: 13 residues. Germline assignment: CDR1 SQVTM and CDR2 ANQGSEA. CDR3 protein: CSVGNRGGNEQFF. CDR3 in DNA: TGCAGCGTTGGGAACAGGGGTGGGAATGAGCAGTTCTTC.

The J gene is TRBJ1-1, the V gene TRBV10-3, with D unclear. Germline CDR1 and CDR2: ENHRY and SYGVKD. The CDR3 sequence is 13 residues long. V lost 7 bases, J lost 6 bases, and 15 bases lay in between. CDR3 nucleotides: TGTGCCATCAATGGGGAGGTAAGCGCTGAAGCTTTCTTT. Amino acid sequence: CAINGEVSAEAFF.

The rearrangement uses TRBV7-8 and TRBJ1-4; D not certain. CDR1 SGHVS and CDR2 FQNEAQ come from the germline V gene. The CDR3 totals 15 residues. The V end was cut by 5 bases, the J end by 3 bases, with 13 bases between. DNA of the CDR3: TGTGCCAGCAGCCCACTCCCTGCGGCTAATGAAAAACTGTTTTTT. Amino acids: CASSPLPAANEKLFF.

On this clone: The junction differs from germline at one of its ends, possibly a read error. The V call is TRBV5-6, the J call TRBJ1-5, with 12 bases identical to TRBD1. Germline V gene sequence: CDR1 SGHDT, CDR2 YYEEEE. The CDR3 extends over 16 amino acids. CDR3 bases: TGTGCCCGCAGCTCGACGGGACAGGGGGCAGGTCAGCCCCAGCATTTT. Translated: CARSSTGQGAGQPQHF.